The subject of this entry is one T cell receptor beta chain. The target antigen is unknown. This sample is drawn from a study of cytomegalovirus exposure and HLA in healthy donors. About the study: As released early, the data held 80 million to 90 million unique TCRs from HLA-typed donors. Findings and caveats of the study: Productive rates of about 90% or about 30% were seen for most TCR beta V segments in an earlier analysis. In a later analysis, at a false discovery rate of 0.05, approximately 16,000 TCR beta sequences matched HLA alleles. There were a few CMV-associated chains whose specificity for CMV antigens was confirmed in vitro.

The study ran its PCR with 60 Vbeta and 13 Jbeta primers. Assay: immunoSEQ multiplex PCR; the TCRdb copy retains only in-frame clones and omits some. This table holds some 160,000 clones, 84% found once. The length of the CDR3 is 15 residues. Trimming shortened V by 5 bases and J by 2 bases, and 15 bases separated the two germline ends. Germline lookup yields CDR1 MGHDK and CDR2 SYGVNS. V is TRBV25-1 and J is TRBJ2-5; D unclear. The receptor comes from a boy aged 2 to 9 in good health and CMV-seronegative. Material for sequencing was PBMCs. CDR3: CASSQPRLLQETQYF. The CDR3 nucleotides read TGTGCCAGCAGTCAACCGAGATTACTACAAGAGACCCAGTACTTC.